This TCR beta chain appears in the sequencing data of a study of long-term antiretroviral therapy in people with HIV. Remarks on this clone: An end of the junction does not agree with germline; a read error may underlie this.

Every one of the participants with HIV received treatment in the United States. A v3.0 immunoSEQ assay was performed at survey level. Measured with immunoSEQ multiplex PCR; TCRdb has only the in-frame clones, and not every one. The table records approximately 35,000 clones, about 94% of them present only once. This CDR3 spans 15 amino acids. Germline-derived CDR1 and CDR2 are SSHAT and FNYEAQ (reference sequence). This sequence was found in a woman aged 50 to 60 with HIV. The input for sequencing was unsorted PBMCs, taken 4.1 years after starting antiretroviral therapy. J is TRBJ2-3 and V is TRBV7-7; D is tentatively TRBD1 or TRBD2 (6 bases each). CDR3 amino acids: CASSLVGGWTDTQYF. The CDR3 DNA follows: TGTGCTAGCAGCTTAGTGGGGGGCTGGACAGATACGCAGTATTTT.